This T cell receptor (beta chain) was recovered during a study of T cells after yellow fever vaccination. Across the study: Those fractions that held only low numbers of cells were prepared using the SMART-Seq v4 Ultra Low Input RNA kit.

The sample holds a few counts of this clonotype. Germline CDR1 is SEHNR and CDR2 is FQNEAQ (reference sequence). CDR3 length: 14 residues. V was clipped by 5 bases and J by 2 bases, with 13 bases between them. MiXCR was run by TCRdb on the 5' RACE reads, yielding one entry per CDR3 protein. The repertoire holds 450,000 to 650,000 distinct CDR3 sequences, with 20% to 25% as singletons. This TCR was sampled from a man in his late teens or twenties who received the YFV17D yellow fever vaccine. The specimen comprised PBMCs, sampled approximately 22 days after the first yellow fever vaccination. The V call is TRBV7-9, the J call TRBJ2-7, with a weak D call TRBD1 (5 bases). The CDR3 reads CASSPPAGPYEQYF. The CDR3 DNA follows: TGTGCCAGCAGCCCCCCCGCAGGGCCCTACGAGCAGTACTTC.